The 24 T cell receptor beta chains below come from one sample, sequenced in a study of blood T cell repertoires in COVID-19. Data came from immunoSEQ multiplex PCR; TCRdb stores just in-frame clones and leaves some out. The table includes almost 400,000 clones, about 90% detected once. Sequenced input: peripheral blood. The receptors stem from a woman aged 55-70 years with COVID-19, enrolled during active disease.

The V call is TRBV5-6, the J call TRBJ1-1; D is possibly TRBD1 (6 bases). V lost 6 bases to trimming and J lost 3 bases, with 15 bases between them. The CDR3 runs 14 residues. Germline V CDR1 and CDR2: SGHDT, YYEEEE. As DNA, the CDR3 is TGTGCCAGCACCGAGGACAGTCGGTACACTGAAGCTTTCTTT. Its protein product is CASTEDSRYTEAFF. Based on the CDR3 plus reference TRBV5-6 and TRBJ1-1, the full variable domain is DAGVTQSPTHLIKTRGQQVTLRCSPKSGHDTVSWYQQALGQGPQFIFQYYEEEERQRGNFPDRFSGHQFPNYSSELNVNALLLGDSALYLCASTEDSRYTEAFFGQGTRLTVV.

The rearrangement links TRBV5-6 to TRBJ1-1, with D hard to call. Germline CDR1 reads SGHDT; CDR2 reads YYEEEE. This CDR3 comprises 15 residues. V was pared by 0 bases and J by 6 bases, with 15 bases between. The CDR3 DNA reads TGTGCCAGCAGCTTGGAGGTTGGGCAGATCTCTGAAGCTTTCTTT. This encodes CASSLEVGQISEAFF. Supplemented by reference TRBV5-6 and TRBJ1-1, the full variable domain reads DAGVTQSPTHLIKTRGQQVTLRCSPKSGHDTVSWYQQALGQGPQFIFQYYEEEERQRGNFPDRFSGHQFPNYSSELNVNALLLGDSALYLCASSLEVGQISEAFFGQGTRLTVV.

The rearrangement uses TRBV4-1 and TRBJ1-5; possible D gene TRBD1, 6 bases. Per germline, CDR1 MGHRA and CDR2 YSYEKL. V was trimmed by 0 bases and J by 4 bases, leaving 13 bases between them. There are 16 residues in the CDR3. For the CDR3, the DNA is TGCGCCAGCAGCCAAGAGGGGGGGGCTCGTAATCAGCCCCAGCATTTT. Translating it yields CASSQEGGARNQPQHF.

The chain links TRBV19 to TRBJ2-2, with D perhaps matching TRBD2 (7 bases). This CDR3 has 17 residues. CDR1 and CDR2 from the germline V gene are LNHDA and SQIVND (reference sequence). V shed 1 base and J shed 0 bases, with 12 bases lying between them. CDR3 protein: CASSIAGGGSNTGELFF. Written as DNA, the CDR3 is TGTGCCAGTAGTATAGCTGGCGGGGGCTCGAACACCGGGGAGCTGTTTTTT.

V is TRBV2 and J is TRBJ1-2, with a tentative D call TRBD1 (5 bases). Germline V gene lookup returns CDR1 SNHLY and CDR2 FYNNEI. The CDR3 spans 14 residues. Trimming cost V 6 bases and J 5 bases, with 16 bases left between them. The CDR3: CASSETVGGYGYTF. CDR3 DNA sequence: TGTGCCAGCAGCGAAACGGTGGGGGGGTATGGCTACACCTTC.

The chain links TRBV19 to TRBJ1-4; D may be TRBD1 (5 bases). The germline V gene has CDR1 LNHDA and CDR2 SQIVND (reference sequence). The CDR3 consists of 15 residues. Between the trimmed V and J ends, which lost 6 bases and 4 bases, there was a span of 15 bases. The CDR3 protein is CASSPPKGRNEKLFF. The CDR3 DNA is TGTGCCAGTAGCCCACCCAAGGGGCGTAATGAAAAACTGTTTTTT.

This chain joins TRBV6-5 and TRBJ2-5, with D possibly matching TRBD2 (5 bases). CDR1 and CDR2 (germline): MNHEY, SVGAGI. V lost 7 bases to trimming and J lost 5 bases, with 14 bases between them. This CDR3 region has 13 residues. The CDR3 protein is CASMGSLLETQYF. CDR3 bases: TGTGCCAGCATGGGGAGTCTATTGGAGACCCAGTACTTC.

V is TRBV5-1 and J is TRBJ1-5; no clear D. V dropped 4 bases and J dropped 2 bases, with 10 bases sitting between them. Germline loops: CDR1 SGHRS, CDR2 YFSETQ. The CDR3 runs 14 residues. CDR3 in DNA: TGCGCCAGCAGCGCCGACTTAGGCAATCAGCCCCAGCATTTT. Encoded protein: CASSADLGNQPQHF.

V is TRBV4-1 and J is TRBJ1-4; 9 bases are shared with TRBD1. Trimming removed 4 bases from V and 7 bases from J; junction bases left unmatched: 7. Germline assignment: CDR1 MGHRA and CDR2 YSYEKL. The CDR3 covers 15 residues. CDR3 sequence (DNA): TGCGCCAGCAGCCTTCCCGGGACAGGGTCTGAAAAACTGTTTTTT. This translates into CASSLPGTGSEKLFF.

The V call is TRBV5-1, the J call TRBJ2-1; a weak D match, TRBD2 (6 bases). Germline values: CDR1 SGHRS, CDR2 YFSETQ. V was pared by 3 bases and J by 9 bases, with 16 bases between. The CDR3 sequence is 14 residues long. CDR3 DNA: TGCGCCAGCAGCTCCGGGGGTCCCAAGGGTGAGCAGTTCTTC. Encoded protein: CASSSGGPKGEQFF.

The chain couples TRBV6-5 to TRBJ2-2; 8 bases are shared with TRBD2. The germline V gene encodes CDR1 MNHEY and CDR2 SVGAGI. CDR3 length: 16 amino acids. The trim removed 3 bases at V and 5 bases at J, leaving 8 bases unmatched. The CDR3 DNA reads TGTGCCAGCAGTTATCTCGGGGGGGTCAAAACCGGGGAGCTGTTTTTT. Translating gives CASSYLGGVKTGELFF.

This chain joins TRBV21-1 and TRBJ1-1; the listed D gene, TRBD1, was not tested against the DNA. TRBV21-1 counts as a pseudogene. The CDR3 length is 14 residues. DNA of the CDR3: TGTGCCAGCAGCAAATGGACAGGGGGCACTGAAGCTTTCTTT. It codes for CASSKWTGGTEAFF.

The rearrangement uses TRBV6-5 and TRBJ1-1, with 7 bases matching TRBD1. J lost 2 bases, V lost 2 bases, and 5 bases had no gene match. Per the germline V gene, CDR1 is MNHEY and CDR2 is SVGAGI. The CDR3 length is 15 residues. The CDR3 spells CASSYLGQRNTEAFF. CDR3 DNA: TGTGCCAGCAGTTACCTGGGACAGAGAAACACTGAAGCTTTCTTT.

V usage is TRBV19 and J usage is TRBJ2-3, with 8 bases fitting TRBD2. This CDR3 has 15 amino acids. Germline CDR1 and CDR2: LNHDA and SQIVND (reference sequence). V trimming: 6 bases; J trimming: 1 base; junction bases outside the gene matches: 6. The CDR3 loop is CASSGGEGRTDTQYF. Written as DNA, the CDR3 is TGTGCCAGTAGCGGGGGGGAGGGTCGCACAGATACGCAGTATTTT. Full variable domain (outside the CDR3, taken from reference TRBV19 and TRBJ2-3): DGGITQSPKYLFRKEGQNVTLSCEQNLNHDAMYWYRQDPGQGLRLIYYSQIVNDFQKGDIAEGYSVSREKKESFPLTVTSAQKNPTAFYLCASSGGEGRTDTQYFGPGTRLTVL.

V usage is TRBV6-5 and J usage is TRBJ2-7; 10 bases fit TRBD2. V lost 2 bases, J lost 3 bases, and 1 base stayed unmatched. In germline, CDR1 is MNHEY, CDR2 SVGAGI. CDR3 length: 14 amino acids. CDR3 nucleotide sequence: TGTGCCAGCAGTTACCGGACTAGCGGCTACGAGCAGTACTTC. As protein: CASSYRTSGYEQYF.

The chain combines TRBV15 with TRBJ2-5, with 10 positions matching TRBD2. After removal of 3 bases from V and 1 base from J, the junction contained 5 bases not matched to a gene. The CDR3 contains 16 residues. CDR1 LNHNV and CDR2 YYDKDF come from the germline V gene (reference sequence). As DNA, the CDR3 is TGTGCCACCAGCAGGTTCGGGACTAGCGCCCAAGAGACCCAGTACTTC. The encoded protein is CATSRFGTSAQETQYF. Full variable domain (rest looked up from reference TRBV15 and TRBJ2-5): DAMVIQNPRYQVTQFGKPVTLSCSQTLNHNVMYWYQQKSSQAPKLLFHYYDKDFNNEADTPDNFQSRRPNTSFCFLDIRSPGLGDTAMYLCATSRFGTSAQETQYFGPGTRLLVL.

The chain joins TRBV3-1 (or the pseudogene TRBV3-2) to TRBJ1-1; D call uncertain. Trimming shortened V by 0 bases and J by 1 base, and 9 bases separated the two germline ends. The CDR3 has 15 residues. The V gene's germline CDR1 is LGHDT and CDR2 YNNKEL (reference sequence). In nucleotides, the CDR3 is TGTGCCAGCAGCCAAGATTCCCGGGGGAACACTGAAGCTTTCTTT. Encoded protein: CASSQDSRGNTEAFF.

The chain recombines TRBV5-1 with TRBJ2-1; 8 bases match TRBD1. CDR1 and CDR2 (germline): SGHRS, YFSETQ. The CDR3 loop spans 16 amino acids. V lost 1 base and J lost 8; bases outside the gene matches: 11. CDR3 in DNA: TGCGCCAGCAGCTTGCCCCGGACAGGGCTCGACCATGAGCAGTTCTTC. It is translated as CASSLPRTGLDHEQFF.

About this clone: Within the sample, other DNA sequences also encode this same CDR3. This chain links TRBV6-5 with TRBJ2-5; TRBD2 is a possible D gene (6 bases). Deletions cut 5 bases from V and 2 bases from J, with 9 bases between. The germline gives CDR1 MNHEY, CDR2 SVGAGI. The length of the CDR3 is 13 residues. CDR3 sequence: CASSPGTQETQYF. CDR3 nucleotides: TGTGCCAGCAGTCCCGGGACTCAAGAGACCCAGTACTTC.

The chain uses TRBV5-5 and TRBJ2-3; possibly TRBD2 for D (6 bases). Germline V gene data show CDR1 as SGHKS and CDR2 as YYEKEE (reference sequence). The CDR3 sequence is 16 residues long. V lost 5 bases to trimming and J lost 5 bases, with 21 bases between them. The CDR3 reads CASRADPGLTRDTQYF. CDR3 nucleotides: TGTGCCAGCAGAGCCGACCCGGGACTGACGCGAGATACGCAGTATTTT. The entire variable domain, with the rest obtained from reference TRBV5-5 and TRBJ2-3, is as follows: DAGVTQSPTHLIKTRGQQVTLRCSPISGHKSVSWYQQVLGQGPQFIFQYYEKEERGRGNFPDRFSARQFPNYSSELNVNALLLGDSALYLCASRADPGLTRDTQYFGPGTRLTVL.

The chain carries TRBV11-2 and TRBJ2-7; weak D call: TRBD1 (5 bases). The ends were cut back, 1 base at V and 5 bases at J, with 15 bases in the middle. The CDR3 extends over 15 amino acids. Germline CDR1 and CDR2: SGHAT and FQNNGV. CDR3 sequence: CASSLVVVQGDEQYF. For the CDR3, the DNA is TGTGCCAGCAGCTTAGTGGTAGTTCAGGGCGACGAGCAGTACTTC.

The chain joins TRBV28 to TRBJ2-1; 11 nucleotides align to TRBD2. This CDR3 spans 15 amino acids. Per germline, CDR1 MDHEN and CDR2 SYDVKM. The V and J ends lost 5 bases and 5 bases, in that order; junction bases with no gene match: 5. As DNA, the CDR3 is TGTGCCAGCAGTAAACTAGCGGGGGAGCACAATGAGCAGTTCTTC. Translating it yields CASSKLAGEHNEQFF.

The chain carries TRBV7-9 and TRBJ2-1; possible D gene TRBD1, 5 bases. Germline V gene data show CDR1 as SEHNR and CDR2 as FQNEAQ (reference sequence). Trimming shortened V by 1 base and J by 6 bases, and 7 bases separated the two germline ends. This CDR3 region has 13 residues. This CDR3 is CASSLGGTNEQFF. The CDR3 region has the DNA TGTGCCAGCAGCTTAGGGGGCACCAATGAGCAGTTCTTC.

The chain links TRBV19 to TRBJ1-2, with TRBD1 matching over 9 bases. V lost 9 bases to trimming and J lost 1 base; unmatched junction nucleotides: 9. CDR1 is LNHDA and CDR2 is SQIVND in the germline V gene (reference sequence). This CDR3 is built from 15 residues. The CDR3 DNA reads TGTGCCAGCCTCGTTCCGGGACAGGGTAACTATGGCTACACCTTC. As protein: CASLVPGQGNYGYTF. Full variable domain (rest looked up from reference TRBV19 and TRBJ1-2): DGGITQSPKYLFRKEGQNVTLSCEQNLNHDAMYWYRQDPGQGLRLIYYSQIVNDFQKGDIAEGYSVSREKKESFPLTVTSAQKNPTAFYLCASLVPGQGNYGYTFGSGTRLTVV.